The clone carrying this T cell receptor beta chain has just one count. Its antigen is not known. The data belong to a study of T cells in localized non-small cell lung cancer. Data came from immunoSEQ multiplex PCR; TCRdb stores just in-frame clones and leaves some out. The repertoire holds tens of thousands of clones, with roughly 89% as singletons. This CDR3 is built from 13 residues. Per the germline V gene, CDR1 is SQVTM and CDR2 is ANQGSEA. V lost 7 bases and J lost 5, with 14 bases in between. Study observations and caveats: Heterogeneity remains possible because sequencing was limited to only one tumor region. Uninvolved nearby lung showed the greatest T cell clonality, exceeding that found in tumor. Researchers found a median around 58 of the top 100 tumor clones in adjacent lung.

This clonotype was sampled from a man between 40 and 69 years old with stage I squamous cell lung carcinoma. The V and J genes are TRBV29-1 and TRBJ2-2; D is perhaps TRBD1 (5 bases). This material consisted of peripheral blood, taken before any cancer treatment. The CDR3 loop is CSAGAGWTGELFF. The CDR3 DNA sequence: TGCAGCGCCGGAGCAGGGTGGACCGGGGAGCTGTTTTTT.